This TCR beta chain was found in a study of low-dose radiotherapy and immunotherapy resistance in tumors. Time point in this sample: after trial treatment. Treatment reported: LDRT plus nivolumab, ipilimumab, low-dose cyclophosphamide and aspirin (RACIN trial). J lost 7 bases, V lost 4 bases, and 5 bases had no gene match. CDR1 is MNHEY, CDR2 SMNVEV, per germline (reference sequence). This CDR3 is built from 14 residues. This clonotype came up many times. Covering alpha and beta chains, TRAV- and TRBV-specific primers were used for the first-strand cDNA. Using a constant-region primer together with a V-primer adapter, TCRs were subjected to about 20 PCR cycles of amplification. TCRdb re-called the reads with MiXCR, one entry per CDR3 protein. Here the sample spans 35,000 to 50,000 distinct CDR3 sequences, less than 30% being singletons.

The chain combines TRBV27 with TRBJ2-2, with 8 bases identical to TRBD2. The input for sequencing was PBMCs, taken after low-dose radiotherapy plus immunotherapy. This clonotype was obtained from a male donor with prostate cancer. CDR3 DNA: TGTGCCAGCAGTTCGGGGGGGGCGCACGGGGAGCTGTTTTTT. This translates into CASSSGGAHGELFF.